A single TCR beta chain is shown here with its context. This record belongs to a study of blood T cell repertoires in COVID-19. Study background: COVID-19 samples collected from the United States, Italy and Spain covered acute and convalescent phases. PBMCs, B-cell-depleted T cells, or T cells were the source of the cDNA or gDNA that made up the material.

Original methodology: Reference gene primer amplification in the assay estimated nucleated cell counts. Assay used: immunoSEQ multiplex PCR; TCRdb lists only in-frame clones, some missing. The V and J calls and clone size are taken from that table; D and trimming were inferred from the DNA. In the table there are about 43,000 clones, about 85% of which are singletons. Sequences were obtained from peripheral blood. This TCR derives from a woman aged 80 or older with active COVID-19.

CDR3: CASSIRQGVREQYF. The CDR3 DNA sequence: TGTGCCAGTAGTATAAGGCAGGGGGTGCGGGAGCAGTACTTC. The J gene is TRBJ2-7, the V gene TRBV19, with 7 bases that match TRBD1. Germline CDR1 LNHDA, CDR2 SQIVND (reference sequence). V lost 2 bases, J lost 7 bases, and 8 bases stayed unmatched. The CDR3 length is 14 residues.